This is a list of T cell receptor beta chains from one sample in a study of technical replicates of blood from several donors. Data came from immunoSEQ multiplex PCR; TCRdb stores just in-frame clones and leaves some out. Among under 90,000 clones listed, about 94% were seen once. Material: T cells isolated from PBMCs. The receptors here all came from a human donor in good health. The CDR3 runs from the conserved cysteine through the conserved F or W. A D gene is named only where the DNA matches it firmly. Some rows have no size entry. The others give once, few or many, or a class for an expanded clone.

CDR3aa,CDR3nt,j_gene,abundance,d_gene,v_gene
CASSFAGTEAFF,TGTGCCAGCAGCTTTGCGGGGACTGAAGCTTTCTTT,TRBJ1-1,.,.,TRBV11-2
CASSQDRGPANQPQHF,TGCGCCAGCAGCCAAGATCGGGGTCCCGCTAATCAGCCCCAGCATTTT,TRBJ1-5,.,.,TRBV4-1
CASSLESGTYEQYF,TGCGCCAGCAGCTTAGAGAGCGGAACCTACGAGCAGTACTTC,TRBJ2-7,once,.,TRBV5-1
CASSLSPGFLVYEQYF,TGTGCCAGCAGTTTATCCCCAGGGTTCTTGGTCTACGAGCAGTACTTC,TRBJ2-7,.,.,TRBV28
CASSSRWSGRVNEQFF,TGTGCCAGCAGTTCCCGCTGGAGCGGGAGGGTCAATGAGCAGTTCTTC,TRBJ2-1,.,TRBD2,TRBV27
CASSELAEETQYF,TGTGCCAGCAGTGAACTAGCGGAAGAGACCCAGTACTTC,TRBJ2-5,.,TRBD2,TRBV2
CASSIAGPSYEQYF,TGTGCCAGCAGTATAGCGGGTCCCTCCTACGAGCAGTACTTC,TRBJ2-7,.,TRBD2,TRBV27
CASSSTGLYEQYF,TGTGCCAGCAGTTCCACAGGGCTCTACGAGCAGTACTTC,TRBJ2-7,.,.,TRBV27
CASSAGTSGSYNEQFF,TGCGCCAGCAGTGCCGGGACTAGCGGGAGTTACAATGAGCAGTTCTTC,TRBJ2-1,.,TRBD2,TRBV10-2
CASSLNGVNTEAFF,TGCGCCAGCAGCTTGAACGGGGTGAACACTGAAGCTTTCTTT,TRBJ1-1,once,.,TRBV5-1
CASSSGPDNEQFF,TGTGCCAGCAGCTCAGGCCCCGACAATGAGCAGTTCTTC,TRBJ2-1,.,.,TRBV5-4
CASSLLRTSGEETQYF,TGTGCCAGCAGCTTGCTTCGGACTAGCGGGGAGGAGACCCAGTACTTC,TRBJ2-5,.,TRBD2,TRBV13
CASSLVTSGPRYEQYF,TGTGCCAGCAGCTTAGTGACTAGCGGGCCGCGTTACGAGCAGTACTTC,TRBJ2-7,once,TRBD2,TRBV11-2
CASTGTGQKLFF,TGTGCCAGCACCGGGACAGGGCAAAAACTGTTTTTT,TRBJ1-4,.,TRBD1,TRBV2
CASSPNEVNYGYTF,TGTGCCAGCAGCCCAAACGAGGTTAACTATGGCTACACCTTC,TRBJ1-2,.,.,TRBV11-2
CASSLAGTKNIQYF,TGCGCCAGCAGCTTGGCCGGGACCAAAAACATTCAGTACTTC,TRBJ2-4,.,.,TRBV5-1
CASSILSIVDQPQHF,TGTGCCAGTAGTATACTTTCTATAGTCGATCAGCCCCAGCATTTT,TRBJ1-5,.,.,TRBV19
CASSLRLAGGTDTQYF,TGTGCCAGCAGTTTAAGGCTAGCGGGGGGCACAGATACGCAGTATTTT,TRBJ2-3,.,TRBD2,TRBV27
CASSEGLTGTSGGAGETQYF,TGTGCCAGCAGTGAAGGGTTAACCGGGACTAGCGGGGGGGCCGGTGAGACCCAGTACTTC,TRBJ2-5,.,TRBD2,TRBV6-1
CAWGTGTGVEKLFF,TGTGCCTGGGGGACCGGGACAGGGGTTGAAAAACTGTTTTTT,TRBJ1-4,.,TRBD1,TRBV30
CASSFSDSNTEAFF,TGTGCCAGCAGTTTTTCGGACAGTAACACTGAAGCTTTCTTT,TRBJ1-1,.,.,TRBV27
CASSQGQGEYGYTF,TGTGCCAGCTCTCAGGGACAGGGTGAGTATGGCTACACCTTC,TRBJ1-2,.,TRBD1,TRBV18
CASIIGGARDYGYTF,TGTGCCAGCATCATAGGGGGGGCGCGAGACTATGGCTACACCTTC,TRBJ1-2,.,.,TRBV28
CASSFDRNTEAFF,TGCGCCAGCAGCTTTGACAGAAACACTGAAGCTTTCTTT,TRBJ1-1,.,.,TRBV5-1
CASSIYGRTGGDPDTQYF,TGCGCCAGCAGTATATACGGGAGGACAGGGGGCGACCCAGATACGCAGTATTTT,TRBJ2-3,.,TRBD1,TRBV4-1
CASSHRVAHYGYTF,TGTGCCAGCAGCCACAGGGTCGCCCACTATGGCTACACCTTC,TRBJ1-2,once,.,TRBV5-6
CASSSTSVSYNEQFF,TGTGCCAGCTCCTCGACTAGCGTGTCCTACAATGAGCAGTTCTTC,TRBJ2-1,.,TRBD2,TRBV18
CASSIAGVTDTQYF,TGCGCCAGCAGCATAGCGGGGGTCACAGATACGCAGTATTTT,TRBJ2-3,once,TRBD2,TRBV5-1
CASSIDGSQETQYF,TGTGCCAGTAGTATAGACGGGAGCCAAGAGACCCAGTACTTC,TRBJ2-5,.,.,TRBV19
CASSSSGGGRTDTQYF,TGTGCCAGCAGCTCATCAGGGGGAGGCCGCACAGATACGCAGTATTTT,TRBJ2-3,.,.,TRBV5-4
CASSLGHVNEKLFF,TGTGCCAGCAGCTTAGGGCATGTTAATGAAAAACTGTTTTTT,TRBJ1-4,once,.,TRBV7-9